The sequence of this T cell receptor beta chain was determined in a study of shared clonotypes between healthy human individuals. Using immunoSEQ multiplex PCR, the repertoire was profiled, and TCRdb retains in-frame clones only, with some absent. The top ten hold 0.3% to 0.4% of the sample, which has about 2.5 million clones, 92% seen once. The CDR3 is made up of 14 amino acids. CDR1 and CDR2 from the germline V gene are SGHAT and FQNNGV. The V end was cut by 7 bases, the J end by 3 bases, with 14 bases between. Donors comprised only Caucasian adults living in Nashville, Tennessee. The sequence was collected from a man between 18 and 29 years old in good health. Some clones in this sample may be carry-over from other donors' samples. The genes are TRBV11-2 and TRBJ2-3; no firm D call. Source material: naive CD4+ T cells from PBMCs. The sample's subset: CD45RA+ positively selected. CDR3 coding DNA: TGTGCCAGCACCTGGGGTGGAAGGACAGATACGCAGTATTTT. The encoded protein is CASTWGGRTDTQYF.